Each of the 8 T cell receptor beta chains below was sequenced from the same sample in a study of T cell repertoires in cytomegalovirus infection. For these TCRs, the target antigens are not known. TCRdb reanalysed the reads using MiXCR and keeps one entry per CDR3 protein. The table has about a million distinct CDR3 sequences, around 30% seen once; the top ten hold 11% to 15%. The sample was cultured CD8+ T cells from PBMCs, taken from culture after CMV antigen stimulation. These receptors were taken from a human donor in good health (CMV status not recorded). Some clones in this sample may be carry-over from other donors' samples.

There are a few counts of this clonotype. The genes are TRBV27 and TRBJ1-1; D not certain. The CDR3 is 16 residues long. Trimming removed 5 bases at V and 6 bases at J, with 22 bases between. CDR1 is MNHEY and CDR2 is SMNVEV in the germline V gene (reference sequence). This CDR3 is CASSQYRSRYLPEAFF. The CDR3 coding sequence is TGTGCCAGCAGTCAGTACCGTTCGAGGTATCTCCCTGAAGCTTTCTTT.

The chain combines TRBV4-1 with TRBJ2-4; D not certain. Germline CDR1 MGHRA, CDR2 YSYEKL. V lost 0 bases to trimming and J lost 0 bases, with 12 bases between them. The CDR3 consists of 17 residues. As DNA, the CDR3 is TGCGCCAGCAGCCAAGACCCCAAAACAATAGCCAAAAACATTCAGTACTTC. It codes for CASSQDPKTIAKNIQYF.

The genes are TRBV12-3 or TRBV12-4 and TRBJ1-5; D remains unclear. The CDR3 is made up of 13 amino acids. V lost 5 bases to trimming and J lost 6 bases, with 11 bases between them. The CDR3 DNA reads TGTGCCAGCAGTCCGAATGTAGGTCAGCCCCAGCATTTT. The encoded protein is CASSPNVGQPQHF.

This clonotype was detected ten times or more. This chain connects TRBV7-2 to TRBJ2-7; 7 bases line up with TRBD1. This CDR3 region has 15 residues. The germline V gene has CDR1 SGHTA and CDR2 FQGNSA. V was clipped by 4 bases and J by 7 bases; unmatched bases: 13. The CDR3 DNA is TGTGCCAGCAGCTCGCCGACAGGGTGGGTGGGGGAGCAGTACTTC. Translated: CASSSPTGWVGEQYF.

This clonotype was found a few times. The rearrangement joins TRBV14 to TRBJ1-5; D not resolved. The CDR3 totals 13 residues. Per germline, CDR1 SGHDN and CDR2 FVKESK. V gave up 0 bases and J gave up 5 bases, with 5 bases separating them. CDR3 sequence reads: CASSQDVDQPQHF. DNA of the CDR3: TGTGCCAGCAGCCAAGATGTGGATCAGCCCCAGCATTTT.

This chain connects TRBV6-2 or TRBV6-3 to TRBJ2-3, with D possibly matching TRBD2 (6 bases). Germline V gene sequence: CDR1 MNHEY, CDR2 SVGEGT. Trimming removed 7 bases at V and 0 bases at J, with 11 bases between. The CDR3 spans 14 residues. The CDR3: CASTGTHSTDTQYF. Written as DNA, the CDR3 is TGTGCCAGCACGGGGACTCACAGCACAGATACGCAGTATTTT.

V is TRBV20-1 and J is TRBJ2-7; D may match TRBD1 or TRBD2 (6 bases each). The ends were cut back, 3 bases at V and 6 bases at J, with 24 bases in the middle. The CDR3 is 16 amino acids. Germline V gives CDR1 DFQATT, CDR2 SNEGSKA (reference sequence). The chain's CDR3 is CSARGRQAGGRGEQYV. The CDR3 DNA is TGCAGTGCTAGGGGACGGCAGGCTGGGGGGCGCGGCGAGCAGTACGTC.

The V and J genes are TRBV12-3 or TRBV12-4 and TRBJ2-2; the match to TRBD2 covers 11 bases. The CDR3 contains 18 residues. After removal of 3 bases from V and 0 bases from J, the junction contained 6 bases not matched to a gene. CDR3 nucleotides: TGTGCCAGCAGTTTTTTAGCGGGGGGGCGAGCGAACACCGGGGAGCTGTTTTTT. This codes for CASSFLAGGRANTGELFF.